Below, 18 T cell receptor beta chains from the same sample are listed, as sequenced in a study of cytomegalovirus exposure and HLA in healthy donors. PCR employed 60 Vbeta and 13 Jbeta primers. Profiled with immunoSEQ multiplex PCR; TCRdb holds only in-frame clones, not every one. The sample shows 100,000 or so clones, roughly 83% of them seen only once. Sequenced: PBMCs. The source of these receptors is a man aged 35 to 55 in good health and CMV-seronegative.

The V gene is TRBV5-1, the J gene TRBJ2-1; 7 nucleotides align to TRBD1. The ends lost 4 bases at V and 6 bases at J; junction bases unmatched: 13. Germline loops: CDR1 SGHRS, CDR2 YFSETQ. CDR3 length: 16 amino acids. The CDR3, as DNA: TGCGCCAGCAGCCCCGTCACAGGGGAACTGGGCAATGAGCAGTTCTTC. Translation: CASSPVTGELGNEQFF.

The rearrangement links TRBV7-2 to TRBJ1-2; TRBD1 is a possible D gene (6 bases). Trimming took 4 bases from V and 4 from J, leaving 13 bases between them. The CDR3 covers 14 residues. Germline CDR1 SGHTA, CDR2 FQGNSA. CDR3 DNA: TGTGCCAGCAGCTCCAAGGGGGTAGGCTATGGCTACACCTTC. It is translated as CASSSKGVGYGYTF. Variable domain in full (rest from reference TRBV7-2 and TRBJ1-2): GAGVSQSPSNKVTEKGKDVELRCDPISGHTALYWYRQSLGQGLEFLIYFQGNSAPDKSGLPSDRFSAERTGGSVSTLTIQRTQQEDSAVYLCASSSKGVGYGYTFGSGTRLTVV.

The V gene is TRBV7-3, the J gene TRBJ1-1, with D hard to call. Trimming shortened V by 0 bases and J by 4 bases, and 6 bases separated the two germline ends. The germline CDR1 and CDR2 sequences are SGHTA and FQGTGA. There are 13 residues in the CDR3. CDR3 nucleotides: TGTGCCAGCAGCTTAACGAGTACCACTGAAGCTTTCTTT. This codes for CASSLTSTTEAFF.

The CDR3 loop is CASRPGGAGANVLTF. Written as DNA, the CDR3 is TGTGCCAGCAGGCCGGGCGGGGCAGGGGCCAACGTCCTGACTTTC. V usage is TRBV5-4 and J usage is TRBJ2-6; TRBD2 might be the D (6 bases). V lost 5 bases to trimming and J lost 4 bases, with 13 bases between them. Germline values: CDR1 SGHNT, CDR2 YYREEE (reference sequence). CDR3 length equals 15 residues.

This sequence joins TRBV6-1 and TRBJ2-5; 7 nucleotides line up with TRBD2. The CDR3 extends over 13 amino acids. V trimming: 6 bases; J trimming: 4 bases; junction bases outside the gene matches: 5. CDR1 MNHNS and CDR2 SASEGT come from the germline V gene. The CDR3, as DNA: TGTGCCAGCAGAAAGGGACTACTAGAGACCCAGTACTTC. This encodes CASRKGLLETQYF.

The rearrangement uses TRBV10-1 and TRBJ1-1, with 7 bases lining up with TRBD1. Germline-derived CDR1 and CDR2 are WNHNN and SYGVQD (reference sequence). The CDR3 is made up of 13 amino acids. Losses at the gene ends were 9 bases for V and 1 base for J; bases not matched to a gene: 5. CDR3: CARRDSENTEAFF. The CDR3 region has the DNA TGCGCCAGGCGGGACAGCGAGAACACTGAAGCTTTCTTT.

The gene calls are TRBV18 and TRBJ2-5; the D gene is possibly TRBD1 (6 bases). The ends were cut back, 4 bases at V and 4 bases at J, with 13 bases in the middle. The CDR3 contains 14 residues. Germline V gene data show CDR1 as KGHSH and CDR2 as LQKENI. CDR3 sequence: CASSQQGSGETQYF. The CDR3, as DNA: TGTGCCAGCTCACAACAGGGCAGTGGAGAGACCCAGTACTTC.

This chain's CDR3 is CASSLTGGYEKLFF. CDR3 coding DNA: TGTGCCAGCAGCTTGACAGGGGGGTATGAAAAACTGTTTTTT. The genes are TRBV5-4 and TRBJ1-4, with 8 bases that match TRBD1. This CDR3 is 14 amino acids long. V shed 1 base, J shed 6 bases, and the junction held 2 bases outside the gene matches. CDR1 and CDR2 from the germline V gene are SGHNT and YYREEE (reference sequence). Full variable domain (rest looked up from reference TRBV5-4 and TRBJ1-4): ETGVTQSPTHLIKTRGQQVTLRCSSQSGHNTVSWYQQALGQGPQFIFQYYREEENGRGNFPPRFSGLQFPNYSSELNVNALELDDSALYLCASSLTGGYEKLFFGSGTQLSVL.

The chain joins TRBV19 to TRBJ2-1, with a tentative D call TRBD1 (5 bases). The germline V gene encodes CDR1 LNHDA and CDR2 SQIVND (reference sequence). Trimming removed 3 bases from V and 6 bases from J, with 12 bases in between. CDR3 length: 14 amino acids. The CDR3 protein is CASSMVAGSNEQFF. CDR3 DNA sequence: TGTGCCAGTAGTATGGTCGCAGGGTCCAATGAGCAGTTCTTC.

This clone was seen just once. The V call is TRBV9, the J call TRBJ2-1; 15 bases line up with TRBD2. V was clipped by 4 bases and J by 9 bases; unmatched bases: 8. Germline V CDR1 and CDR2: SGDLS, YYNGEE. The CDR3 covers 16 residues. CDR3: CASSYRGTSGGFEQFF. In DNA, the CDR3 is TGTGCCAGCAGCTACCGGGGGACTAGCGGGGGGTTTGAGCAGTTCTTC.

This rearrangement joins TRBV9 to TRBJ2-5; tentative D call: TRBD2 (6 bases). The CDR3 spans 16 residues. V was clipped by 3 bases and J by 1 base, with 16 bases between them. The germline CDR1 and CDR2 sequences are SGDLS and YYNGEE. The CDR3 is CASSAGVGRLQETQYF. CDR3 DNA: TGTGCCAGCAGCGCGGGGGTCGGCCGCCTCCAAGAGACCCAGTACTTC.

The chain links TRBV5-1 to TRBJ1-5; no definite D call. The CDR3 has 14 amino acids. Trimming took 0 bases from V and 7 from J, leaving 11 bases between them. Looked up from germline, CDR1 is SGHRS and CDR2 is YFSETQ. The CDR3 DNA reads TGCGCCAGCAGCTTGGAACTGGGAGAGCAGCCCCAGCATTTT. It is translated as CASSLELGEQPQHF. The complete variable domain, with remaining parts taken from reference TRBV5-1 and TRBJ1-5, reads KAGVTQTPRYLIKTRGQQVTLSCSPISGHRSVSWYQQTPGQGLQFLFEYFSETQRNKGNFPGRFSGRQFSNSRSEMNVSTLELGDSALYLCASSLELGEQPQHFGDGTRLSIL.

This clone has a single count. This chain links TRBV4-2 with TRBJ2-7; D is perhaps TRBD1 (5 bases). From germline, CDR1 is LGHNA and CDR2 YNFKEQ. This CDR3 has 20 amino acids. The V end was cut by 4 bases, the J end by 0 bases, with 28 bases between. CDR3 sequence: CASSPLQKTQATSNSYEQYF. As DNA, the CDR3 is TGTGCCAGCAGCCCCCTACAGAAAACACAGGCTACTTCGAACTCCTACGAGCAGTACTTC.

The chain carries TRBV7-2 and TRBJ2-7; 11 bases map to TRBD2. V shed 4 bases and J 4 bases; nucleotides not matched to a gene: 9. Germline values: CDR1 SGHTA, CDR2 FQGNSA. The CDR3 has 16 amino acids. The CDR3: CASSSPTSGGIYEQYF. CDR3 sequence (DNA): TGTGCCAGCAGCTCTCCTACTAGCGGGGGAATTTACGAGCAGTACTTC.

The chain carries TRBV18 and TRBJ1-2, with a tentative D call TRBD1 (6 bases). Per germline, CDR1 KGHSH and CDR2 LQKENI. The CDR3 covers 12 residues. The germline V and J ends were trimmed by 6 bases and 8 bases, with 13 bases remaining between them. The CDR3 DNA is TGTGCCAGCTCGGAACAGGGAGACGGCTACACCTTC. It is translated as CASSEQGDGYTF.

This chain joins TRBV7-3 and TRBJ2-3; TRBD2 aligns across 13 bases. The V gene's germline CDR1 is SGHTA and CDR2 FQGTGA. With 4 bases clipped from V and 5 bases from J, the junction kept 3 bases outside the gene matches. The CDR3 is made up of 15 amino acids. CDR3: CASSYGTSGEDTQYF. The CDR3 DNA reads TGTGCCAGCAGCTACGGGACTAGCGGGGAAGATACGCAGTATTTT.

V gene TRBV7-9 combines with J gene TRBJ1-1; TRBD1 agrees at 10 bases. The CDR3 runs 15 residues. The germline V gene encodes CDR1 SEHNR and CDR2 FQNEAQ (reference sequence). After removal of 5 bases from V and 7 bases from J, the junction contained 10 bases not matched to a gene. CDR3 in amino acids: CASSPRTGGYGEAFF. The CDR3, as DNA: TGTGCCAGCAGCCCACGGACAGGGGGTTATGGTGAAGCTTTCTTT.

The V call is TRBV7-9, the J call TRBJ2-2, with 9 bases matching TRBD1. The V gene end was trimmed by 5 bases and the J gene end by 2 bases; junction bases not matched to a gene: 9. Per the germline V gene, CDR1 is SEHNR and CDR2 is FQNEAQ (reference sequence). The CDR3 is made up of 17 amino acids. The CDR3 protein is CASSAYRGQFNTGELFF. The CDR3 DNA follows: TGTGCCAGCAGCGCCTACAGGGGGCAGTTCAACACCGGGGAGCTGTTTTTT.